This entry describes one T cell receptor (beta chain). Antigen unknown. Sequencing targeted expressed TCRB transcripts, as all isolated RNA had been reverse transcribed. The assay was immunoSEQ multiplex PCR, and TCRdb's table has in-frame clones only and misses some. The data show approximately 270,000 clones, with around an eighth seen just once and under 0.02% held by the top ten. This sample was taken from a study of beta chain features in type 1 diabetes. Whole-study context: Sorted cells examined across all samples numbered 85 million to 130 million. Whole-study findings and limits: A moderate, significant TCRB CDR3 shortening appeared in type 1 diabetes across four CD4+ subsets.

This sequence was found in a man aged 30 to 45 with type 1 diabetes. The sample was naive CD4+ T cells from blood.

The CDR3 sequence: CASSLGGGSGELFF. The DNA of the CDR3 is TGTGCCAGCAGCTTAGGAGGAGGATCCGGGGAGCTGTTTTTT. The chain links TRBV7-9 to TRBJ2-2, with D possibly TRBD2 on 5 matching bases. The germline CDR1 and CDR2 sequences are SEHNR and FQNEAQ (reference sequence). CDR3 length equals 14 residues. The ends were cut back, 1 base at V and 6 bases at J, with 9 bases in the middle.